The next 32 T cell receptor beta chains were all read from a single sample in a study of preoperative IRX-2 immunotherapy in early breast cancer. The sample's treatment: preoperative locoregional IRX-2 cytokine immunotherapy. Profiling relied on immunoSEQ multiplex PCR, and the TCRdb table lists in-frame clones only, not all of them. The table shows around 30,000 clones, with roughly 80% occurring only once. The sample was lymph node tissue, taken before IRX-2 immunotherapy. The source of these receptors is a human donor with breast cancer.

J is TRBJ2-3 and V is TRBV7-8, with 8 bases matching TRBD2. This CDR3 has 16 residues. V shed 3 bases, J shed 0 bases, and the junction held 5 bases outside the gene matches. Germline CDR1 SGHVS, CDR2 FQNEAQ. This CDR3 is CASSLYRGGSTDTQYF. Here the CDR3 DNA reads TGTGCCAGCAGCTTGTATCGGGGGGGGAGCACAGATACGCAGTATTTT.

This clone is medium-sized in the sample. The genes are TRBV11-3 and TRBJ1-2, with D possibly being TRBD1 (6 bases). The CDR3 is 15 residues long. From germline, CDR1 is SGHNT and CDR2 YENEEA. Trimming took 5 bases from V and 0 from J, leaving 13 bases between them. CDR3 coding DNA: TGTGCCAGCAGCCCCACAGGGATCACTAACTATGGCTACACCTTC. Its protein is CASSPTGITNYGYTF.

This clone showed up just once. The chain is built from TRBV11-3 and TRBJ1-3; 7 bases map to TRBD1. The germline V gene has CDR1 SGHNT and CDR2 YENEEA. V was clipped by 5 bases and J by 2 bases; unmatched bases: 12. The CDR3 consists of 17 residues. CDR3 nucleotides: TGTGCCAGCAGCCCTCGGACAGGCACCCTTACTGGAAACACCATATATTTT. This translates into CASSPRTGTLTGNTIYF.

The chain recombines TRBV6-8 with TRBJ1-3; no firm D call. Germline-derived CDR1 and CDR2 are MNHGY and SAAAGT. This CDR3 is 14 amino acids long. V was shortened by 4 bases and J by 0 bases, with 7 bases between the two germline ends. Here the CDR3 reads CASSLQSSGNTIYF. In DNA, the CDR3 is TGTGCCAGCAGTTTACAGAGCTCTGGAAACACCATATATTTT.

This chain links TRBV6-8 with TRBJ1-1; the D is unclear. Trimming stripped 0 bases from V and 0 bases from J, with 8 bases between. This CDR3 has 15 amino acids. Germline loops: CDR1 MNHGY, CDR2 SAAAGT. In DNA form, the CDR3 reads TGTGCCAGCAGTTACTCGGGCGGATTGAACACTGAAGCTTTCTTT. Translating it yields CASSYSGGLNTEAFF.

This chain's CDR3 is CASSYYGTSTDTQYF. Written as DNA, the CDR3 is TGTGCCAGCAGTTACTACGGGACTAGTACAGATACGCAGTATTTT. The rearrangement links TRBV6-8 to TRBJ2-3; 8 nucleotides match TRBD2. This CDR3 region has 15 residues. Germline CDR1 MNHGY, CDR2 SAAAGT. Trimming removed 1 base from V and 3 bases from J; junction bases left unmatched: 3.

This chain links TRBV6-8 with TRBJ1-5; the D gene is possibly TRBD1 (5 bases). The CDR3 covers 13 residues. Germline CDR1 MNHGY, CDR2 SAAAGT. V lost 5 bases, J lost 5 bases, and 10 bases lay in between. CDR3: CASSARDDQPQHF. DNA for the CDR3: TGTGCCAGCAGTGCCAGGGATGATCAGCCCCAGCATTTT.

The V call is TRBV6-8, the J call TRBJ1-1; the D is unclear. V dropped 7 bases and J dropped 3 bases, with 9 bases sitting between them. This CDR3 has 12 residues. Germline CDR1 and CDR2: MNHGY and SAAAGT. CDR3 bases: TGTGCCAGCAATCAGGCGGACACTGAAGCTTTCTTT. Amino acids: CASNQADTEAFF.

V is TRBV10-1 and J is TRBJ2-6, with D perhaps TRBD2 (5 bases). The CDR3 contains 14 residues. Deletions cut 5 bases from V and 4 bases from J, with 9 bases between. Per the germline V gene, CDR1 is WNHNN and CDR2 is SYGVQD (reference sequence). The CDR3, as DNA: TGCGCCAGCAGTCGAGGGTCCGGGGCCAACGTCCTGACTTTC. It encodes CASSRGSGANVLTF.

V usage is TRBV6-8 and J usage is TRBJ1-5; D is undetermined. Looked up from germline, CDR1 is MNHGY and CDR2 is SAAAGT. V dropped 10 bases and J dropped 1 base, with 20 bases sitting between them. This CDR3 is 16 amino acids long. The CDR3 region has the DNA TGTGCCAACCTTGACGGGTTCGAGGGCAGCAATCAGCCCCAGCATTTT. It codes for CANLDGFEGSNQPQHF.

This clone was observed once. V and J are TRBV11-3 and TRBJ1-3; D uncertain. Germline values: CDR1 SGHNT, CDR2 YENEEA. V dropped 5 bases and J dropped 0 bases, with 8 bases sitting between them. The CDR3 consists of 14 residues. The CDR3 loop is CASSKGRSGNTIYF. CDR3 sequence (DNA): TGTGCCAGCAGCAAGGGTCGCTCTGGAAACACCATATATTTT.

The chain combines TRBV5-1 with TRBJ2-2; TRBD2 matches at 8 bases. With 0 bases clipped from V and 6 bases from J, the junction kept 4 bases outside the gene matches. The CDR3 is 15 amino acids. The germline CDR1 and CDR2 sequences are SGHRS and YFSETQ. CDR3 coding DNA: TGCGCCAGCAGCTTGGATACTAGCGGACCCGGGGAGCTGTTTTTT. This encodes CASSLDTSGPGELFF. The full variable domain, rest sourced from reference TRBV5-1 and TRBJ2-2, is KAGVTQTPRYLIKTRGQQVTLSCSPISGHRSVSWYQQTPGQGLQFLFEYFSETQRNKGNFPGRFSGRQFSNSRSEMNVSTLELGDSALYLCASSLDTSGPGELFFGEGSRLTVL.

V usage is TRBV7-6 and J usage is TRBJ1-2; no reliable D call. The ends were cut back, 7 bases at V and 4 bases at J, with 22 bases in the middle. CDR3 length: 16 residues. Germline values: CDR1 SGHVS, CDR2 FNYEAQ. The CDR3 nucleotides are TGTGCCAGCACCACTATAGAGGGAGCGGTAAGCTATGGCTACACCTTC. As protein: CASTTIEGAVSYGYTF.

The rearrangement links TRBV7-1 to TRBJ1-3; D may be TRBD1 (6 bases). TRBV7-1 is placed among ORFs of uncertain function. The CDR3 covers 15 residues. Trimming removed 5 bases from V and 0 bases from J, with 11 bases in between. This CDR3 reads CASSPGGRSGNTIYF. CDR3 in DNA: TGTGCCAGCAGCCCCGGGGGCCGCTCTGGAAACACCATATATTTT.

This clone has just one count. CDR3 sequence: CASRPELAGGREQFF. The CDR3 DNA sequence: TGTGCCAGCCGCCCTGAGCTGGCGGGGGGTCGAGAGCAGTTCTTC. The chain employs TRBV12-5 and TRBJ2-1, with 8 bases lining up with TRBD2. This CDR3 has 15 amino acids. Germline CDR1 reads LGHNT; CDR2 reads FRNRAP.

The V gene is TRBV29-1, the J gene TRBJ1-1; 7 bases align to TRBD1. This CDR3 contains 13 residues. J was trimmed by 5 bases and V by 5 bases; bases with no gene match: 8. Germline V lookup: CDR1 SQVTM, CDR2 ANQGSEA. In DNA, the CDR3 is TGCAGCGTTTTCCGGCAGGGGGGGACTGAAGCTTTCTTT. Its protein is CSVFRQGGTEAFF.

The gene calls are TRBV29-1 and TRBJ1-1, with a possible D match to TRBD1 (6 bases). The CDR3 has 13 amino acids. V shed 7 bases and J shed 0 bases, with 12 bases lying between them. CDR1 and CDR2 (germline): SQVTM, ANQGSEA. DNA for the CDR3: TGCAGCGGAGTCGACAGGATGAACACTGAAGCTTTCTTT. Translated, it gives CSGVDRMNTEAFF.

The rearrangement uses TRBV7-1 and TRBJ2-1; TRBD2 matches 13 bases. TRBV7-1 is labeled an ORF, and its function is uncertain. The CDR3 is made up of 17 amino acids. V lost 5 bases, J lost 9 bases, and 13 bases stayed unmatched. CDR3 sequence reads: CASSQRLWTSGGSEQFF. The CDR3 DNA reads TGTGCCAGCAGCCAACGACTCTGGACTAGCGGGGGCAGTGAGCAGTTCTTC.

V is TRBV7-6 and J is TRBJ1-3; D not resolved. The CDR3 runs to 16 residues. Germline V gives CDR1 SGHVS, CDR2 FNYEAQ. V lost 5 bases and J 4 bases, leaving 18 bases between the germline ends. The CDR3 DNA sequence: TGTGCCAGCAGCGCTATGAGTGGCAGAACGGGAAACACCATATATTTT. It translates to CASSAMSGRTGNTIYF.

This chain uses TRBV28 with TRBJ1-1; tentative D call: TRBD1 (5 bases). Germline CDR1 reads MDHEN; CDR2 reads SYDVKM. The CDR3 loop spans 14 amino acids. Trimming took 7 bases from V and 0 from J, leaving 12 bases between them. In DNA, the CDR3 is TGTGCCAGCACTATAACGGGGCTGAACACTGAAGCTTTCTTT. Protein: CASTITGLNTEAFF.

The V call is TRBV6-8, the J call TRBJ2-7; possible D gene TRBD2, 7 bases. Deletions cut 5 bases from V and 6 bases from J, with 11 bases between. The CDR3 is 12 residues long. CDR1 is MNHGY and CDR2 is SAAAGT in the germline V gene. CDR3 bases: TGTGCCAGCAGTCCCGGGGGGCTCGAGCAGTACTTC. This sequence encodes CASSPGGLEQYF.

The chain couples TRBV11-3 to TRBJ1-1, with 8 positions matching TRBD1. This CDR3 has 16 residues. Germline V gives CDR1 SGHNT, CDR2 YENEEA. J gave up 0 bases and V 4 bases, and 7 bases lay outside the gene matches. CDR3 amino acids: CASSWWTGRMNTEAFF. DNA for the CDR3: TGTGCCAGCAGCTGGTGGACAGGGCGCATGAACACTGAAGCTTTCTTT.

V is TRBV7-1 and J is TRBJ1-1; D unclear. TRBV7-1 falls under the ORF class, with uncertain function. This CDR3 comprises 13 residues. V lost 5 bases and J lost 4, with 11 bases in between. The CDR3 DNA follows: TGTGCCAGCAGCCCACTTTACGGCACTGAAGCTTTCTTT. Protein sequence: CASSPLYGTEAFF.

CDR3 in amino acids: CASSSRDSRGADTQYF. The CDR3 bases are TGTGCCAGCAGCTCCCGGGACTCCAGAGGGGCAGATACGCAGTATTTT. The chain recombines TRBV11-3 with TRBJ2-3, with D perhaps TRBD2 (6 bases). CDR3 length equals 16 residues. V was cut by 4 bases and J by 4 bases, with 18 bases left in between. Germline loops: CDR1 SGHNT, CDR2 YENEEA.

This chain links TRBV6-8 with TRBJ2-1, with 8 nucleotides matching TRBD2. The CDR3 sequence is 17 residues long. Germline V gene lookup returns CDR1 MNHGY and CDR2 SAAAGT. After removal of 2 bases from V and 4 bases from J, the junction contained 10 bases not matched to a gene. The CDR3 DNA follows: TGTGCCAGCAGTTACGAACTTCGGGGGGGTACTTACAATGAGCAGTTCTTC. Protein product: CASSYELRGGTYNEQFF.

In the case of this clone: The germline gene is not matched at one end of the junction; a read error may be the cause. This chain joins TRBV11-3 and TRBJ2-3, with 12 bases lining up with TRBD2. This CDR3 is built from 15 residues. Germline CDR1 and CDR2: SGHNT and YENEEA. CDR3 loop: CASSFGLAGLDTQYF. The DNA of the CDR3 is TGTGCTAGCAGCTTTGGACTAGCGGGGTTGGATACGCAGTATTTT.

This chain joins TRBV28 and TRBJ2-3; TRBD1 or TRBD2 may be the D gene (5 bases each). Between the trimmed V and J ends, which lost 6 bases and 2 bases, there was a span of 6 bases. The CDR3 is 12 residues long. Germline CDR1 is MDHEN and CDR2 is SYDVKM. The CDR3 DNA sequence: TGTGCCAGCAGCGGGACCACAGATACGCAGTATTTT. It specifies CASSGTTDTQYF.

This clone was seen more than once but under ten times. The limits of the CDR3 on the DNA are not certain, so only TCRdb's listed CDR3 is given. CDR3 amino acids: CASSQVGQGAKPLHF. The rearrangement links TRBV1 to TRBJ1-6; the table's D call, TRBD1, was not checked against the DNA. TRBV1 is a pseudogene segment. The length of the CDR3 is 15 amino acids, counting both ends.

The gene calls are TRBV14 and TRBJ2-5, with TRBD2 matching over 8 bases. The germline CDR1 and CDR2 sequences are SGHDN and FVKESK. J was trimmed by 2 bases and V by 1 base; bases with no gene match: 3. This CDR3 is 15 amino acids long. The CDR3 reads CASSQGRGGQETQYF. The CDR3 DNA is TGTGCCAGCAGCCAAGGTCGGGGGGGACAAGAGACCCAGTACTTC.

This clone has just one count. V gene TRBV7-1 combines with J gene TRBJ2-5; 12 bases align to TRBD2. TRBV7-1 is an ORF for which the function is uncertain. J was trimmed by 1 base and V by 5 bases; bases with no gene match: 8. This CDR3 has 17 residues. CDR3 DNA: TGTGCCAGCAGCCAAGATCAGACTAGCGGGAGCCAAGAGACCCAGTACTTC. It translates to CASSQDQTSGSQETQYF.

This clone is a singleton in its sample. The CDR3 sequence: CASSLDAGSSYEQYF. CDR3 in DNA: TGTGCCAGCAGCTTAGATGCAGGGAGCTCCTACGAGCAGTACTTC. The chain employs TRBV11-3 and TRBJ2-7; D possibly uses TRBD1 or TRBD2 (5 bases each). CDR3 length: 15 residues. The V and J ends lost 0 bases and 0 bases respectively, with 9 bases between them. The germline V gene has CDR1 SGHNT and CDR2 YENEEA.

V usage is TRBV11-3 and J usage is TRBJ2-5; possibly TRBD1 or TRBD2 for D (5 bases each). The CDR3 spans 15 residues. Germline V gene lookup returns CDR1 SGHNT and CDR2 YENEEA. V lost 4 bases, J lost 7 bases, and 19 bases lay in between. The CDR3 bases are TGTGCCAGCAGCTCTACCGGGGAAGGGGCTGGGACCCAGTACTTC. Translated, it gives CASSSTGEGAGTQYF.